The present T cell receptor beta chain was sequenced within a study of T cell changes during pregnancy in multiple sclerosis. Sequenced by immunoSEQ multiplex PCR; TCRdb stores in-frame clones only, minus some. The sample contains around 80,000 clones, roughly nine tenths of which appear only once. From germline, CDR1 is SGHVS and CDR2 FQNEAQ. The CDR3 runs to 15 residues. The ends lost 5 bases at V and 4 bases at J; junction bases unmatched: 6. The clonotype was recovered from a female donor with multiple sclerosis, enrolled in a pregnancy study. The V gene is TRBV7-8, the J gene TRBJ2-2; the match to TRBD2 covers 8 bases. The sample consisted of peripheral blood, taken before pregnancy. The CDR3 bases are TGTGCCAGCAGCCGCAGCGGGAGTGGCACCGGGGAGCTGTTTTTT. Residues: CASSRSGSGTGELFF.